A single sample is the source of the 14 T cell receptor beta chains below, sequenced in a study of PD-1 blockade in classical Hodgkin lymphoma. With no exception, relapse followed autologous stem cell transplantation in all patients, and brentuximab vedotin exposure varied. Here immunoSEQ multiplex PCR was the method, and the copy in TCRdb shows in-frame clones only, minus some. The table records fewer than 45,000 clones, around 80% of them present only once. The sample in question was peripheral blood mononuclear cells (PBMCs), obtained at baseline. The origin of the receptors is a human donor with classical Hodgkin lymphoma.

The chain employs TRBV19 and TRBJ1-3, with unresolved D. Germline V gives CDR1 LNHDA, CDR2 SQIVND (reference sequence). V dropped 5 bases and J dropped 4 bases, with 9 bases sitting between them. This CDR3 has 13 residues. CDR3 nucleotide sequence: TGTGCCAGTAGTGCCCAGACAGGAAACACCATATATTTT. Translation: CASSAQTGNTIYF. The entire variable domain, with the rest obtained from reference TRBV19 and TRBJ1-3, is as follows: DGGITQSPKYLFRKEGQNVTLSCEQNLNHDAMYWYRQDPGQGLRLIYYSQIVNDFQKGDIAEGYSVSREKKESFPLTVTSAQKNPTAFYLCASSAQTGNTIYFGEGSWLTVV.

This clone was picked up a small number of times. The J gene is TRBJ2-3, the V gene TRBV6-1; no reliable D call. The germline gives CDR1 MNHNS, CDR2 SASEGT. V was trimmed by 3 bases and J by 7 bases, leaving 2 bases between them. This CDR3 spans 10 amino acids. This CDR3 is CASSDNTQYF. CDR3 nucleotide sequence: TGTGCCAGCAGTGACAATACGCAGTATTTT.

The rearrangement uses TRBV27 and TRBJ2-7, with 7 bases matching TRBD2. The CDR3 extends over 14 amino acids. Trimming removed 6 bases from V and 0 bases from J; junction bases left unmatched: 5. From germline, CDR1 is MNHEY and CDR2 SMNVEV (reference sequence). The CDR3 protein is CASRSLAASYEQYF. The CDR3 nucleotides read TGTGCCAGCAGGTCTCTAGCGGCCTCCTACGAGCAGTACTTC.

This clone has a handful of counts. The chain employs TRBV5-1 and TRBJ2-3; TRBD1 or TRBD2 may be the D gene (5 bases each). Trimming cost V 4 bases and J 1 base, with 7 bases left between them. The CDR3 spans 13 residues. Germline V CDR1 and CDR2: SGHRS, YFSETQ. CDR3 sequence: CASSGGGTDTQYF. CDR3 bases: TGCGCCAGCAGCGGGGGTGGCACAGATACGCAGTATTTT. Drawing the rest from reference TRBV5-1 and TRBJ2-3, the complete variable domain is KAGVTQTPRYLIKTRGQQVTLSCSPISGHRSVSWYQQTPGQGLQFLFEYFSETQRNKGNFPGRFSGRQFSNSRSEMNVSTLELGDSALYLCASSGGGTDTQYFGPGTRLTVL.

The chain has TRBV7-9 and TRBJ1-4; D is perhaps TRBD1 (5 bases). The germline V gene has CDR1 SEHNR and CDR2 FQNEAQ (reference sequence). The V and J ends lost 1 base and 4 bases respectively, with 16 bases between them. The CDR3 is made up of 17 amino acids. The CDR3 DNA is TGTGCCAGCAGCTTAGGAATAGGGGAAGGTGGTAATGAAAAACTGTTTTTT. Its translation: CASSLGIGEGGNEKLFF.

This clone was found a few times. This chain connects TRBV10-1 to TRBJ2-3; 8 bases map to TRBD2. Germline CDR1 WNHNN, CDR2 SYGVQD (reference sequence). The CDR3 has 16 residues. The junction had 6 bases not matched to a gene; V was cut back by 0 bases and J by 4 bases. The chain's CDR3 is CASSESTGGVADTQYF. CDR3 coding DNA: TGCGCCAGCAGTGAGTCGACGGGAGGGGTCGCAGATACGCAGTATTTT.

Concerning this clone: Other nucleotide sequences in the sample specify the same CDR3. This chain links TRBV11-2 with TRBJ2-7; 7 nucleotides match TRBD1. V was pared by 6 bases and J by 0 bases, with 14 bases of the junction left unmatched. The CDR3 is 17 amino acids. Germline V lookup: CDR1 SGHAT, CDR2 FQNNGV. The CDR3 bases are TGTGCCAGCAGTCACCAGAAAGGGGGCTCGATCTCCTACGAGCAGTACTTC. It encodes CASSHQKGGSISYEQYF.

The chain carries TRBV5-1 and TRBJ2-7, with TRBD1 matching over 9 bases. The germline V gene encodes CDR1 SGHRS and CDR2 YFSETQ. This CDR3 is built from 14 residues. V lost 5 bases and J lost 4; bases outside the gene matches: 7. CDR3 sequence (DNA): TGCGCCAGCAGACCCGGACAGGGGTTGTACGAGCAGTACTTC. Its protein is CASRPGQGLYEQYF.

The chain uses TRBV21-1 and TRBJ2-7; TRBD1 was called by the table and not checked on the DNA. TRBV21-1 is a known pseudogene. The CDR3 runs to 15 residues. The CDR3 nucleotides read TGTGCCAGCAGCAAAAGCAGGGCTACCATCTACGAGCAGTACTTC. Translation: CASSKSRATIYEQYF.

This clone turned up a few times. This sample also contains other DNA sequences that code for the same CDR3. V usage is TRBV7-2 and J usage is TRBJ2-3; a possible D gene is TRBD2 (5 bases). Trimming took 1 base from V and 8 from J, leaving 13 bases between them. The CDR3 consists of 14 residues. The germline gives CDR1 SGHTA, CDR2 FQGNSA. CDR3 in DNA: TGTGCCAGCAGCTTAGGCCTACTGGCGGGTACGCAGTATTTT. It is translated as CASSLGLLAGTQYF. The full variable domain, its missing parts supplied by reference TRBV7-2 and TRBJ2-3, is GAGVSQSPSNKVTEKGKDVELRCDPISGHTALYWYRQSLGQGLEFLIYFQGNSAPDKSGLPSDRFSAERTGGSVSTLTIQRTQQEDSAVYLCASSLGLLAGTQYFGPGTRLTVL.

This clone was picked up a small number of times. The chain joins TRBV19 to TRBJ1-1; D remains ambiguous. CDR1 is LNHDA, CDR2 SQIVND, per germline (reference sequence). The CDR3 sequence is 13 residues long. V shed 5 bases and J shed 3 bases, with 10 bases lying between them. CDR3 residues: CASSLRWDTEAFF. DNA for the CDR3: TGTGCCAGTAGTTTGAGGTGGGACACTGAAGCTTTCTTT.

This clone was detected many times. J is TRBJ1-5 and V is TRBV28; D unresolved. CDR1 and CDR2 (germline): MDHEN, SYDVKM. CDR3 size: 13 residues. The germline V and J ends were trimmed by 2 bases and 7 bases, with 9 bases remaining between them. The CDR3 loop reads CASSLTRGQPQHF. Written as DNA, the CDR3 is TGTGCCAGCAGTTTAACCCGGGGACAGCCCCAGCATTTT. The whole variable domain, filled in from reference TRBV28 and TRBJ1-5, reads DVKVTQSSRYLVKRTGEKVFLECVQDMDHENMFWYRQDPGLGLRLIYFSYDVKMKEKGDIPEGYSVSREKKERFSLILESASTNQTSMYLCASSLTRGQPQHFGDGTRLSIL.

The genes are TRBV25-1 and TRBJ1-4; D unresolved. The CDR3 totals 14 residues. With 4 bases removed from V and 8 bases from J, the gap between germline ends came to 14 bases. Germline CDR1 is MGHDK and CDR2 is SYGVNS. The CDR3 nucleotides are TGTGCCAGCAGTGTCCAGGACGTAAGGGAAAAACTGTTTTTT. This encodes CASSVQDVREKLFF. Based on the CDR3 plus reference TRBV25-1 and TRBJ1-4, the full variable domain is EADIYQTPRYLVIGTGKKITLECSQTMGHDKMYWYQQDPGMELHLIHYSYGVNSTEKGDLSSESTVSRIRTEHFPLTLESARPSHTSQYLCASSVQDVREKLFFGSGTQLSVL.

The gene calls are TRBV11-2 and TRBJ2-7; no clear D. CDR1 and CDR2 from the germline V gene are SGHAT and FQNNGV. The germline V and J ends were trimmed by 4 bases and 1 base, with 8 bases remaining between them. The CDR3 sequence is 13 residues long. This chain's CDR3 is CASSYGTSYEQYF. As DNA, the CDR3 is TGTGCCAGCAGCTATGGCACGTCCTACGAGCAGTACTTC.